This T cell receptor (beta chain) was identified in a study of OX40 agonist ivuxolimab in advanced cancers. Study overall: In this cohort, patients received ivuxolimab, an agonistic anti-OX40 (CD134) antibody. Patients in dose escalation had liver, melanoma, kidney or head and neck cancers.

CDR3 length: 15 residues. Germline assignment: CDR1 SNHLY and CDR2 FYNNEI. The V end lost 4 bases, the J end lost 4 bases, and 14 bases lay between the germline ends. Study findings and constraints: In the 0.1 to 3.0 mg/kg range, CD4+ and CD8+ blood T cells had expanded clonally by week 6.

On this clone itself: As yet, its antigen is unknown.

Method: immunoSEQ multiplex PCR; TCRdb's copy keeps in-frame clones and lacks some. The data show tens of thousands of clones, approximately 90% seen once. The sequencing here drew on CD4+ or CD8+ T cells sorted from blood, taken in a trial of the OX40 agonist ivuxolimab. This TCR came from an adult with an advanced solid tumor such as melanoma, head and neck, liver or kidney cancer. The chain joins TRBV2 to TRBJ1-5, with D unresolved. The CDR3 here is CASSVLGFGNQPQHF. The CDR3 region has the DNA TGTGCCAGCAGTGTGTTAGGGTTTGGAAATCAGCCCCAGCATTTT. The full variable domain, completed using reference TRBV2 and TRBJ1-5, is EPEVTQTPSHQVTQMGQEVILRCVPISNHLYFYWYRQILGQKVEFLVSFYNNEISEKSEIFDDQFSVERPDGSNFTLKIRSTKLEDSAMYFCASSVLGFGNQPQHFGDGTRLSIL.